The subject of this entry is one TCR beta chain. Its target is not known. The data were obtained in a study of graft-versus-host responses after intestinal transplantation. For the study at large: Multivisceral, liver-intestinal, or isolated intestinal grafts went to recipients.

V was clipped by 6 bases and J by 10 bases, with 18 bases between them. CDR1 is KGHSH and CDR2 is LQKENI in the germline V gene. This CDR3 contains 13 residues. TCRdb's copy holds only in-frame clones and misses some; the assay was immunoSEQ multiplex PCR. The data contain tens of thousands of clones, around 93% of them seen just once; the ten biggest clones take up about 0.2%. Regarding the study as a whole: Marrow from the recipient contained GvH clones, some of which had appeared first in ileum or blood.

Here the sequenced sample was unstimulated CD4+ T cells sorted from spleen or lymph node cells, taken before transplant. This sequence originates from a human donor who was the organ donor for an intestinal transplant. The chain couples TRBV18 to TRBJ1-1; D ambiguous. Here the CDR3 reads CASSPDWLALAFF. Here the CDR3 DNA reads TGTGCCAGCTCCCCGGACTGGTTGGCTTTAGCTTTCTTT.